This TCR beta chain was observed in a study of human thymus T cells. The CDR3 is made up of 12 amino acids. The ends were cut back, 4 bases at V and 6 bases at J, with 10 bases in the middle. The germline V gene encodes CDR1 SQVTM and CDR2 ANQGSEA. Corrective surgery for congenital heart defects was being performed on the healthy Finnish infants who served as donors. During surgery, about 0.45-1 mL peripheral blood was drawn from four of eight donors. Assay: immunoSEQ multiplex PCR; the TCRdb copy retains only in-frame clones and omits some. Found here are approximately 40,000 clones, 94% of them singletons; the top ten hold around 0.12%. General study results and limits: It looked as if thymic and blood repertoires used V and J genes in a biased way.

About this clone itself: Its antigen is unidentified.

The chain uses TRBV29-1 and TRBJ2-1, with D possibly matching TRBD1 (6 bases). The receptor comes from a boy younger than two with a congenital heart defect but otherwise immunologically healthy. The specimen sequenced was blood. The CDR3 region is CSVVPGVNEQFF. The CDR3 region has the DNA TGCAGCGTTGTGCCAGGGGTCAATGAGCAGTTCTTC.